This is a list of T cell receptor beta chains from one sample in a study of cytomegalovirus exposure and HLA in healthy donors. The protocol was immunoSEQ multiplex PCR, while the TCRdb copy is restricted to in-frame clones and leaves out a portion. The table has approximately 130,000 clones, 81% seen once. Material: PBMCs. The receptor source for this set is a woman in her thirties or forties in good health and CMV-seronegative. Both conserved end residues are part of each CDR3. D genes are given only for firm matches. Expanded clones get a size class; other rows say once, few or many, or leave the size out.

size,D,J,V,DNA,CDR3
-,-,TRBJ1-6,TRBV5-6,TGTGCCAGCAGCTTGGGTAAACGGAATTCACCCCTCCACTTT,CASSLGKRNSPLHF
-,TRBD2,TRBJ2-1,TRBV7-9,TGTGCCAGCAGCTTAGGAACTAGCGGACTACGCAATGAGCAGTTCTTC,CASSLGTSGLRNEQFF
-,-,TRBJ1-2,TRBV2,TGTGCCAGCGGCAGGGTAGGGGGCTACACCTTC,CASGRVGGYTF
-,-,TRBJ1-1,TRBV29-1,TGCAGCGTCATCGTTCAGGACTGGAACACTGAAGCTTTCTTT,CSVIVQDWNTEAFF
-,-,TRBJ2-3,TRBV29-1,TGCAGCGTTGAGTTGTTTACAGAGCGCACAGATACGCAGTATTTT,CSVELFTERTDTQYF
-,TRBD1,TRBJ2-1,TRBV29-1,TGCAGCGTCTGCAGACAGGGTGGACGAGCATGTTTCTTC,CSVCRQGGRACFF
-,-,TRBJ1-1,TRBV5-6,TGTGCCAGCAGCTTGCCAGGGTATAACACTGAAGCTTTCTTT,CASSLPGYNTEAFF
few,TRBD1,TRBJ2-7,TRBV15,TGTGCCACCAGCAGCCTCACCGGACAGGGGCCATCTAACGAGCAGTACTTC,CATSSLTGQGPSNEQYF
-,-,TRBJ1-4,TRBV9,TGTGCCAGCAGCGTGTTTGGGGAGGATGAAAAACTGTTTTTT,CASSVFGEDEKLFF
few,TRBD1,TRBJ1-4,TRBV9,TGTGCCAGCAGCGCGGGACAGACTGGAGAAAAACTGTTTTTT,CASSAGQTGEKLFF
-,TRBD1,TRBJ1-6,TRBV14,TGTGCCAGCAGCCGAGGACAGGGGGTTAGTTCACCCCTCCACTTT,CASSRGQGVSSPLHF
-,TRBD1,TRBJ2-7,TRBV30,TGTGCCTGGAGTGACAGGGGAAACGAGCAGTACTTC,CAWSDRGNEQYF
-,-,TRBJ1-5,TRBV2,TGTGCCAGCAGTAACAGGGCGTCGGATTTATATGACAATCAGCCCCAGCATTTT,CASSNRASDLYDNQPQHF
-,TRBD2,TRBJ2-3,TRBV4-3,TGCGCCAGCAGCCAAGGCACCCCGGGACTAGCGGGAGGAGATACGCAGTATTTT,CASSQGTPGLAGGDTQYF
-,-,TRBJ2-5,TRBV9,TGTGCCAGCAGCGGGGCCGCCCTGGGCCAAGAGACCCAGTACTTC,CASSGAALGQETQYF
-,TRBD1,TRBJ1-6,TRBV6-1,TGTGCCAGCAGTCGAAGGGGGCCAGGATCACCCCTCCACTTT,CASSRRGPGSPLHF